The clone carrying this T cell receptor beta chain was recorded only once. This CDR3 has 16 amino acids. V was pared by 5 bases and J by 6 bases, with 6 bases of the junction left unmatched. The V gene's germline CDR1 is ENHRY and CDR2 SYGVKD. The source of the sample is a study of blood T cell repertoires in COVID-19. Study-wide context: Sites across the United States, Italy and Spain contributed samples from acute and convalescent COVID-19. T cells, B-cell-depleted T cells, or PBMCs supplied cDNA or gDNA.

As processed by the authors: Cell counts per sample came from amplifying reference gene primers. Generated by immunoSEQ multiplex PCR, the TCRdb table keeps only in-frame clones and is missing some. Clonal size and the V and J genes are those of that table, whereas D and trimming came from the DNA. The table lists about 130,000 clones, 70% to 90% of them singletons. Sequencing input: peripheral blood. The V gene is TRBV10-3, the J gene TRBJ2-1, with 14 bases fitting TRBD2. The TCR originated in a woman between 55 and 75 years old with acute or convalescent COVID-19. CDR3 amino acids: CAISNSGTSGSNEQFF. In nucleotides, the CDR3 is TGTGCCATCAGTAACTCCGGGACTAGCGGGAGCAATGAGCAGTTCTTC.